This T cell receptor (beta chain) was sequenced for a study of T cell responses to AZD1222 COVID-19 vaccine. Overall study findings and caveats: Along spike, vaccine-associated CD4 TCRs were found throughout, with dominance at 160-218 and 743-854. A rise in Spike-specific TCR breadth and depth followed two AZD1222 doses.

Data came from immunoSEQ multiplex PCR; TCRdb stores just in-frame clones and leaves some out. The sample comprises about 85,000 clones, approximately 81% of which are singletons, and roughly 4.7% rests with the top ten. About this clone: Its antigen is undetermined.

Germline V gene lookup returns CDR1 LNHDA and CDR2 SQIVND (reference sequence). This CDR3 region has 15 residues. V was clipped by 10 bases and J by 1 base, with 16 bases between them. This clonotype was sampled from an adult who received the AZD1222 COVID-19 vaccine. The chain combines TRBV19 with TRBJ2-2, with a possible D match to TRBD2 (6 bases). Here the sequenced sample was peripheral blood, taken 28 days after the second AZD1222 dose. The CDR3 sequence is CATPAGSLNTGELFF. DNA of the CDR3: TGTGCCACCCCCGCGGGGAGCTTGAACACCGGGGAGCTGTTTTTT. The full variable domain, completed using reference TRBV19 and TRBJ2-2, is DGGITQSPKYLFRKEGQNVTLSCEQNLNHDAMYWYRQDPGQGLRLIYYSQIVNDFQKGDIAEGYSVSREKKESFPLTVTSAQKNPTAFYLCATPAGSLNTGELFFGEGSRLTVL.